The source of this TCR beta chain is a study of blood T cell repertoires in COVID-19. Study overall: COVID-19 samples from acute and convalescent phases originated in the United States, Italy and Spain. T cells, B-cell-depleted T cells, or PBMCs supplied cDNA or gDNA.

The germline V gene has CDR1 DFQATT and CDR2 SNEGSKA (reference sequence). V lost 3 bases to trimming and J lost 7 bases; unmatched junction nucleotides: 10. The CDR3 has 17 amino acids. Per the authors' pipeline: Estimation of nucleated cell counts was performed using reference gene primer amplification. TCRdb's copy holds only in-frame clones and misses some; the assay was immunoSEQ multiplex PCR. V and J calls and clone size are given by that table; D and trimming were obtained from the DNA. The sample includes tens of thousands of clones, roughly four fifths seen only once; the top ten take around 7.5%.

The sequence derives from a man in his 70s with active COVID-19. J is TRBJ2-1 and V is TRBV20-1; 15 bases are shared with TRBD2. Sequencing was performed on peripheral blood. The CDR3 DNA sequence: TGCAGTGCTAGTGGCGGGACTAGCGGGGGGACTAGGAATGAGCAGTTCTTC. Encoded protein: CSASGGTSGGTRNEQFF.